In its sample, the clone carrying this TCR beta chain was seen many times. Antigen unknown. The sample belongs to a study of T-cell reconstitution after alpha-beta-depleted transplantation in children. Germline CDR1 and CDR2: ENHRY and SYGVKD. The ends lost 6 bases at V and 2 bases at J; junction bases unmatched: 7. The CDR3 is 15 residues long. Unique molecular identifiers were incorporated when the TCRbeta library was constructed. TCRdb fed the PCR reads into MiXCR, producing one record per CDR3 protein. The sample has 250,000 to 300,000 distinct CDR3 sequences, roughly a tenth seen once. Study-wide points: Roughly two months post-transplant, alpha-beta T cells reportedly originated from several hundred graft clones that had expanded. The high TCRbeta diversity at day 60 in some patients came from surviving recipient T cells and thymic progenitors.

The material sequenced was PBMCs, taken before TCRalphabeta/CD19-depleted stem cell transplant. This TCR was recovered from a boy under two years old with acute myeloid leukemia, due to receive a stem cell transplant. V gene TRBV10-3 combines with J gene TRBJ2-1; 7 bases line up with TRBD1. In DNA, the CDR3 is TGTGCCATCAGGCTCGACAGGGATCCCTACAATGAGCAGTTCTTC. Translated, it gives CAIRLDRDPYNEQFF.